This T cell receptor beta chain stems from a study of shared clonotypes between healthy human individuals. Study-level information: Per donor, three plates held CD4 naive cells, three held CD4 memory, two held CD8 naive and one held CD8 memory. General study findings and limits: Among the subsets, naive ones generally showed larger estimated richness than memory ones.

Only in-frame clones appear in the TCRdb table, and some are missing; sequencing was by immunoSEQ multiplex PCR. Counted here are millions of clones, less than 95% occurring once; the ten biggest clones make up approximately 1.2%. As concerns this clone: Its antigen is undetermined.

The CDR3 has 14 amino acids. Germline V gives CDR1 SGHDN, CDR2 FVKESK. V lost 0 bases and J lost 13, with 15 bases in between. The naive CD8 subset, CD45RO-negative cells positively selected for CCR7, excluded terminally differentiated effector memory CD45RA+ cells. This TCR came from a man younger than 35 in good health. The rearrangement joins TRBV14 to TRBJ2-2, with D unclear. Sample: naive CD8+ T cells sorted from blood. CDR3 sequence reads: CASSQDLGSGGLFF. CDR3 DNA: TGTGCCAGCAGCCAAGATCTCGGGTCGGGCGGGCTGTTTTTT.